These 27 T cell receptor beta chains came from one sample sequenced in a study of blood T cell repertoires in COVID-19. TCRdb's table, derived via immunoSEQ multiplex PCR, lists solely in-frame clones and lacks some. This sample has 220,000 or so clones, with over 80% found just once. The specimen was PBMCs or T cells enriched from blood (not recorded which). These receptors were taken from a man over 45 who had been exposed to COVID-19.

The chain carries TRBV5-1 and TRBJ2-5; a possible D gene is TRBD2 (6 bases). This CDR3 has 14 residues. In germline, CDR1 is SGHRS, CDR2 YFSETQ. The V end lost 0 bases, the J end lost 5 bases, and 11 bases lay between the germline ends. The CDR3 DNA sequence: TGCGCCAGCAGCTTGGCGGGCCGGGGGGAGACCCAGTACTTC. This sequence encodes CASSLAGRGETQYF.

The chain has TRBV6-1 and TRBJ2-1; D uncertain. The CDR3 extends over 14 amino acids. Germline loops: CDR1 MNHNS, CDR2 SASEGT. The V end was cut by 2 bases, the J end by 2 bases, with 7 bases between. The chain's CDR3 is CASSESLTYNEQFF. DNA of the CDR3: TGTGCCAGCAGTGAATCCCTAACCTACAATGAGCAGTTCTTC.

J is TRBJ1-2 and V is TRBV27, with D perhaps matching TRBD1 (5 bases). The CDR3 has 17 amino acids. CDR1 is MNHEY and CDR2 is SMNVEV in the germline V gene (reference sequence). V lost 3 bases, J lost 3 bases, and 20 bases lay in between. DNA of the CDR3: TGTGCCAGCAGTTTTTCCAGGGCCACAACACTGTACTATGGCTACACCTTC. Residues: CASSFSRATTLYYGYTF.

The chain carries TRBV5-1 and TRBJ1-2; maybe TRBD1 (6 bases). Trimming cost V 1 base and J 8 bases, with 12 bases left between them. The CDR3 spans 13 residues. Germline CDR1 and CDR2: SGHRS and YFSETQ. CDR3 bases: TGCGCCAGCAGCTTGTCAGGGGTTTGGGGCTACACCTTC. Translating it yields CASSLSGVWGYTF.

This clone appeared many times. This chain links TRBV28 with TRBJ1-2, with TRBD1 matching 11 bases. This CDR3 is built from 14 residues. Looked up from germline, CDR1 is MDHEN and CDR2 is SYDVKM. Trimming removed 8 bases from V and 1 base from J; junction bases left unmatched: 3. CDR3 region: CASLDRGRNYGYTF. In DNA, the CDR3 is TGTGCCAGCCTGGACAGGGGGCGTAACTATGGCTACACCTTC.

The chain links TRBV7-6 to TRBJ2-3; D is possibly TRBD2 (5 bases). V dropped 5 bases and J dropped 0 bases, with 12 bases sitting between them. Germline V CDR1 and CDR2: SGHVS, FNYEAQ. CDR3 size: 15 residues. In DNA, the CDR3 is TGTGCCAGCAGCCCCACAACGGGGAGCACAGATACGCAGTATTTT. This translates into CASSPTTGSTDTQYF. The full variable domain, with the rest looked up from reference TRBV7-6 and TRBJ2-3, is GAGVSQSPRYKVTKRGQDVALRCDPISGHVSLYWYRQALGQGPEFLTYFNYEAQQDKSGLPNDRFSAERPEGSISTLTIQRTEQRDSAMYRCASSPTTGSTDTQYFGPGTRLTVL.

J is TRBJ2-1 and V is TRBV5-1; 8 bases fit TRBD2. The CDR3 is 15 residues long. Trimming at V came to 4 bases and at J to 5 bases, leaving 8 bases not matched to a gene. In germline, CDR1 is SGHRS, CDR2 YFSETQ. CDR3 loop: CASSPGGVSHNEQFF. The DNA of the CDR3 is TGCGCCAGCAGCCCGGGGGGGGTGTCCCACAATGAGCAGTTCTTC. Full variable domain (missing parts from reference TRBV5-1 and TRBJ2-1): KAGVTQTPRYLIKTRGQQVTLSCSPISGHRSVSWYQQTPGQGLQFLFEYFSETQRNKGNFPGRFSGRQFSNSRSEMNVSTLELGDSALYLCASSPGGVSHNEQFFGPGTRLTVL.

This chain links TRBV6-5 with TRBJ1-2, with 8 bases aligning to TRBD1. From germline, CDR1 is MNHEY and CDR2 SVGAGI. The CDR3 covers 12 residues. Trimming cost V 6 bases and J 4 bases; bases outside gene matches: 1. This chain's CDR3 is CASSGQGYGYTF. DNA for the CDR3: TGTGCCAGCAGCGGACAGGGCTATGGCTACACCTTC.

The genes are TRBV24-1 and TRBJ2-2; the D is unclear. This CDR3 is 15 amino acids long. Germline CDR1 KGHDR, CDR2 SFDVKD. V lost 3 bases to trimming and J lost 6 bases, with 13 bases between them. Here the CDR3 DNA reads TGTGCCACCAGTGATCCGATTGACATTGCCGGGGAGCTGTTTTTT. This gives the protein CATSDPIDIAGELFF.

The chain recombines TRBV5-5 with TRBJ2-1; D uncertain. There are 17 residues in the CDR3. Germline loops: CDR1 SGHKS, CDR2 YYEKEE (reference sequence). The V end was cut by 0 bases, the J end by 0 bases, with 13 bases between. The CDR3: CASSLAIADSSYNEQFF. Written as DNA, the CDR3 is TGTGCCAGCAGCTTGGCCATAGCCGATAGCTCCTACAATGAGCAGTTCTTC.

This rearrangement joins TRBV5-1 to TRBJ2-5; 9 bases match TRBD2. Germline V gene sequence: CDR1 SGHRS, CDR2 YFSETQ. Trimming removed 6 bases from V and 5 bases from J; junction bases left unmatched: 8. CDR3 length equals 14 residues. CDR3 loop: CASKASGVKETQYF. CDR3 bases: TGCGCCAGCAAGGCTAGCGGGGTAAAGGAGACCCAGTACTTC.

The J gene is TRBJ1-2, the V gene TRBV7-8, with 7 bases matching TRBD1. Germline trimming cut 4 bases from V and 7 bases from J; bases unmatched to any gene: 12. CDR1 and CDR2 from the germline V gene are SGHVS and FQNEAQ. This CDR3 has 15 amino acids. CDR3 amino acids: CASSSNRGPVVGYTF. As DNA, the CDR3 is TGTGCCAGCAGCTCCAACAGGGGCCCCGTCGTTGGCTACACCTTC. Full variable domain (outside the CDR3, taken from reference TRBV7-8 and TRBJ1-2): GAGVSQSPRYKVAKRGQDVALRCDPISGHVSLFWYQQALGQGPEFLTYFQNEAQLDKSGLPSDRFFAERPEGSVSTLKIQRTQQEDSAVYLCASSSNRGPVVGYTFGSGTRLTVV.

This chain uses TRBV2 with TRBJ2-7; D might be TRBD2 (5 bases). The CDR3 is 13 residues long. V lost 0 bases and J 4 bases, leaving 7 bases between the germline ends. The germline CDR1 and CDR2 sequences are SNHLY and FYNNEI. DNA for the CDR3: TGTGCCAGCAGTGAAGCGTCGGGGTACGAGCAGTACGTC. This sequence encodes CASSEASGYEQYV.

The genes are TRBV28 and TRBJ1-6; D is perhaps TRBD1 (6 bases). Trimming shortened V by 3 bases and J by 10 bases, and 19 bases separated the two germline ends. Germline CDR1 MDHEN, CDR2 SYDVKM. The CDR3 is 16 residues long. The CDR3 reads CASSFLGTKSPSPLHF. The CDR3 DNA is TGTGCCAGCAGTTTCTTAGGGACAAAGAGCCCCTCACCCCTCCACTTT.

The chain uses TRBV28 and TRBJ1-5; TRBD1 agrees at 9 bases. Trimming cost V 4 bases and J 11 bases; bases outside gene matches: 9. The CDR3 contains 14 residues. CDR1 and CDR2 from the germline V gene are MDHEN and SYDVKM. The CDR3 nucleotides read TGTGCCAGCAGTTCCGGGACAGGGTTCGGCGCCCAGCATTTT. Amino acid sequence: CASSSGTGFGAQHF.

The rearrangement joins TRBV4-2 to TRBJ2-5; a possible D gene is TRBD2 (6 bases). Germline V lookup: CDR1 LGHNA, CDR2 YNFKEQ. The V gene lost 1 base and the J gene lost 1 base, with 16 bases spanning the gap. This CDR3 spans 17 amino acids. CDR3 protein: CASSQGRGQWFQETQYF. CDR3 coding DNA: TGTGCCAGCAGCCAAGGGAGGGGCCAATGGTTCCAAGAGACCCAGTACTTC.

J is TRBJ2-7 and V is TRBV5-1; TRBD1 agrees at 9 bases. The CDR3 runs 15 residues. The germline V gene encodes CDR1 SGHRS and CDR2 YFSETQ. With 4 bases clipped from V and 3 bases from J, the junction kept 8 bases outside the gene matches. The CDR3 sequence is CASSPWTGEGYEQYV. The CDR3 nucleotides are TGCGCCAGCAGCCCCTGGACAGGGGAGGGCTACGAGCAGTACGTC.

The chain recombines TRBV18 with TRBJ1-2, with 8 bases matching TRBD1. Germline loops: CDR1 KGHSH, CDR2 LQKENI. The V gene end was trimmed by 2 bases and the J gene end by 5 bases; junction bases not matched to a gene: 7. CDR3 length: 15 amino acids. CDR3 DNA sequence: TGTGCCAGCTCACCAGAGACAGGGGCCCGGTATGGCTACACCTTC. It is translated as CASSPETGARYGYTF.

Written as DNA, the CDR3 is TGTGCCAGCAGCTTATCTGGAGGGGCCGGGGAGCTGTTTTTT. This encodes CASSLSGGAGELFF. The chain employs TRBV7-3 and TRBJ2-2, with a possible D match to TRBD2 (6 bases). The germline gives CDR1 SGHTA, CDR2 FQGTGA. The CDR3 is 14 residues long. Trimming took 2 bases from V and 6 from J, leaving 10 bases between them.

The CDR3 sequence: CASSLGGQGRNTIYF. The CDR3 bases are TGTGCCAGCAGCCTCGGGGGACAGGGAAGAAACACCATATATTTT. V and J are TRBV5-4 and TRBJ1-3; TRBD1 matches at 9 bases. Germline V gives CDR1 SGHNT, CDR2 YYREEE (reference sequence). With V trimmed by 4 bases and J by 5 bases, 7 bases remained unmatched. CDR3 length: 15 residues.

A single count supports this clone. This chain links TRBV28 with TRBJ1-2; TRBD1 matches 7 bases. CDR1 and CDR2 from the germline V gene are MDHEN and SYDVKM. This CDR3 contains 15 residues. Germline trimming cut 7 bases from V and 2 bases from J; bases unmatched to any gene: 10. CDR3 in DNA: TGTGCCAGCAAATATCAGGGGGAGCTAAACTATGGCTACACCTTC. Its translation: CASKYQGELNYGYTF.

Here the CDR3 DNA reads TGCGCCAGCAGCTTGGCGGGACAGCCGACAGATACGCAGTATTTT. This gives the protein CASSLAGQPTDTQYF. The V call is TRBV5-1, the J call TRBJ2-3; TRBD1 matches 7 bases. Germline-derived CDR1 and CDR2 are SGHRS and YFSETQ. V lost 0 bases and J lost 3; bases outside the gene matches: 4. This CDR3 has 15 residues.

The V and J genes are TRBV6-5 and TRBJ1-2; D possibly corresponds to TRBD1 (6 bases). The CDR3 is made up of 13 amino acids. CDR1 is MNHEY and CDR2 is SVGAGI in the germline V gene. V lost 5 bases and J lost 4, with 11 bases in between. Here the CDR3 reads CASSLRGPYGYTF. CDR3 DNA sequence: TGTGCCAGCAGTCTCAGGGGCCCCTATGGCTACACCTTC.

This sequence joins TRBV7-2 and TRBJ1-3; no reliable D call. CDR3 length: 15 amino acids. Germline CDR1 is SGHTA and CDR2 is FQGNSA. Trimming stripped 5 bases from V and 0 bases from J, with 11 bases between. This CDR3 is CASSTRGLSGNTIYF. The CDR3 DNA sequence: TGTGCCAGCAGCACAAGAGGCCTCTCTGGAAACACCATATATTTT.

The chain has TRBV10-3 and TRBJ1-3, with D unresolved. Per germline, CDR1 ENHRY and CDR2 SYGVKD. The CDR3 runs to 12 residues. Trimming shortened V by 6 bases and J by 4 bases, and 7 bases separated the two germline ends. CDR3 bases: TGTGCCATCAGATTGGAGGGAAACACCATATATTTT. As protein: CAIRLEGNTIYF.

The sample holds a few counts of this clone. The rearrangement uses TRBV15 and TRBJ2-7; possibly TRBD2 for D (5 bases). The germline gives CDR1 LNHNV, CDR2 YYDKDF (reference sequence). The length of the CDR3 is 15 residues. Between the trimmed V and J ends, which lost 0 bases and 0 bases, there was a span of 9 bases. Here the CDR3 reads CATSRDIGSSYEQYF. In DNA, the CDR3 is TGTGCCACCAGCAGAGATATTGGGAGCTCCTACGAGCAGTACTTC. The entire variable domain, with the rest obtained from reference TRBV15 and TRBJ2-7, is as follows: DAMVIQNPRYQVTQFGKPVTLSCSQTLNHNVMYWYQQKSSQAPKLLFHYYDKDFNNEADTPDNFQSRRPNTSFCFLDIRSPGLGDTAMYLCATSRDIGSSYEQYFGPGTRLTVT.

This clone appeared once. The chain joins TRBV14 to TRBJ1-1, with D unresolved. Germline CDR1 and CDR2: SGHDN and FVKESK. The CDR3 runs 14 residues. The V end lost 1 base, the J end lost 4 bases, and 10 bases lay between the germline ends. The CDR3 loop is CASSQGRYRTEAFF. DNA of the CDR3: TGTGCCAGCAGCCAAGGCAGGTACCGCACTGAAGCTTTCTTT.